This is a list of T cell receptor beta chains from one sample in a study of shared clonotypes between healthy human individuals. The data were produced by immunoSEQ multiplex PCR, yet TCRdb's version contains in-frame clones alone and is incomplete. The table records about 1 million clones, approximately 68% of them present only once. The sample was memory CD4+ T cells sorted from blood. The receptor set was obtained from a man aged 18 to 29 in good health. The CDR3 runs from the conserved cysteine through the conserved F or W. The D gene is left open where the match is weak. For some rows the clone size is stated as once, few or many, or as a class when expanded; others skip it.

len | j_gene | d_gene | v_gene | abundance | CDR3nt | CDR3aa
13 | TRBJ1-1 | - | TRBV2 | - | TGTGCCAGCAGTGACTTCTGGAACACTGAAGCTTTCTTT | CASSDFWNTEAFF
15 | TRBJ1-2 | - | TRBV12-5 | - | TGTGCTAGTGGTTTGCCCCCCTGGGGGCCCTATGGCTACACCTTC | CASGLPPWGPYGYTF
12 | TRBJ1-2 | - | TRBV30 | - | TGTGCCTGGACATCGACGAACTATGGCTACACCTTC | CAWTSTNYGYTF
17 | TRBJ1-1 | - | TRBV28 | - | TGTGCCAGCACCCCCTCAGGGATCCGACCCTATGGGACTGAAGCTTTCTTT | CASTPSGIRPYGTEAFF
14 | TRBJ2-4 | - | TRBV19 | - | TGTGCCAGTAGTATATCTGGGGGGCAGAACATTCAGTACTTC | CASSISGGQNIQYF
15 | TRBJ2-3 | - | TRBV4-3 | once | TGCGCCAGCAGCCAAGATTGGACATTCACAGATACGCAGTATTTT | CASSQDWTFTDTQYF
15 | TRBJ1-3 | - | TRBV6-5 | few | TGTGCCAGCAGTTCCCGAGGGGTTCCTGGAAACACCATATATTTT | CASSSRGVPGNTIYF
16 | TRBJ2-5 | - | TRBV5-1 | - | TGCGCCAGCAGCTCTTCCCTGAGTGTTTCGGGCGAGACCCAGTACTTC | CASSSSLSVSGETQYF
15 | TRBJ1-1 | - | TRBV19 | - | TGTGCCAGTAGTATAGGGGGACCACACGACACTGAAGCTTTCTTT | CASSIGGPHDTEAFF
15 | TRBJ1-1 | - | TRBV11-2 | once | TGTGCCAGCAGCTTAAGAGGGGTCGCAGGGGAGGGAGCTTTCTTT | CASSLRGVAGEGAFF
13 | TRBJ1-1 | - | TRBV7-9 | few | TGTGCCAGCAGCCCCCATAAAGGGACTGAAGCTTTCTTT | CASSPHKGTEAFF
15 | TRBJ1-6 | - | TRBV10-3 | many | TGTGCCATCAGTGACGTTGGGGGAGGAAGTTCACCCCTCCACTTT | CAISDVGGGSSPLHF
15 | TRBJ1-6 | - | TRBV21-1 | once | TGTGCCAGCAGCAAAGCTACTGGACGGAATTCACCCCTCCACTTT | CASSKATGRNSPLHF
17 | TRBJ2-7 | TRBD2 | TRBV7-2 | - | TGTGCCAGCAGCCCTCTAGCGGGAGGGCCCCTCGGGGGGGAGCAGTACTTC | CASSPLAGGPLGGEQYF
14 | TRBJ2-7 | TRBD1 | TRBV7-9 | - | TGTGCCAGCAGCCGTGCCGGACAGGGCTACGAGCAGTACTTC | CASSRAGQGYEQYF
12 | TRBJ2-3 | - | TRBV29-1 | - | TGCAGCGTTGATCCCGTCGAACTTACGCAGTATTTT | CSVDPVELTQYF
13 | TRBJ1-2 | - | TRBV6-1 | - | TGTGCCAGCAGTGAAGCATCCCCTGTAGGCTACACCTTC | CASSEASPVGYTF
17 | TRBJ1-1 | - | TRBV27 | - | TGTGCCAGCAGTATCCGGGACACGAATCCACATATCACTGAAGCTTTCTTT | CASSIRDTNPHITEAFF
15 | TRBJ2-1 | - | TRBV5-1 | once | TGCGCCAGCAGCTCCGGGGGCCCTTCCTACAATGAGCAGTTCTTC | CASSSGGPSYNEQFF
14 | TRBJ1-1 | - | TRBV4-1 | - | TGCGCCAGCAGCCAAGTTGTAGGGGGAACTGAAGCTTTCTTT | CASSQVVGGTEAFF
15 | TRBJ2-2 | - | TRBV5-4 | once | TGTGCCAGCAGCTCATGGACGGACCCGCGCGGGGAGCTGTTTTTT | CASSSWTDPRGELFF
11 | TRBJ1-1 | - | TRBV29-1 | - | TGCAGCGTTGATGCTCGGGAGGGAGCTTTCTTT | CSVDAREGAFF
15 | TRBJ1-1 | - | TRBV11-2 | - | TGTGCCAGCAGCTCGCAAGGGGGGGGCGGCACTGAAGCTTTCTTT | CASSSQGGGGTEAFF
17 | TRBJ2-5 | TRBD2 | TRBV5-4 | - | TGTGCCAGCAGTCATGATGGGTCTAGCGGGAAGGTGGAGACCCAGTACTTC | CASSHDGSSGKVETQYF
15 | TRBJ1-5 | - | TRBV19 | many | TGTGCCAGTAGTGAGACAGACCTTAGCAATCAGCCCCAGCATTTT | CASSETDLSNQPQHF